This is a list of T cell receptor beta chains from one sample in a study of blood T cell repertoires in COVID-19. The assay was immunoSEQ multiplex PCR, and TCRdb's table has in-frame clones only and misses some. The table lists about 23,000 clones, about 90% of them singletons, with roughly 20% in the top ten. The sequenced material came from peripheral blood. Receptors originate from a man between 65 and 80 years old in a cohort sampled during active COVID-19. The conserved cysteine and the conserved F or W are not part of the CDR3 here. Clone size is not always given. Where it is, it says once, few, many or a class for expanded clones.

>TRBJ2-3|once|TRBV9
ASSVLASSTDTQY
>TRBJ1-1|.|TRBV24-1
APEPDRDSSEAF
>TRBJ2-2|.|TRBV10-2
ASSDQRLAGTGELF
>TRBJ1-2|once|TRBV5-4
ASSFRTYYGYT
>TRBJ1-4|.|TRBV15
ATSPRGGTRNEKLF
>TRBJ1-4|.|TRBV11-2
ASSLGTLQGRGEKLF
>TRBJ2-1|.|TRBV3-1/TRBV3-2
ASSRRGPSPEQF
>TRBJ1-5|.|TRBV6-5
ASLRRGGNQPQH
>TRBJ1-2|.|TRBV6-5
ASSYLADRRYGYT
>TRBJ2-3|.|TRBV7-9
ASSPPREGRITDTQY
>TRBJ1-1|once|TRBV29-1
SASSRGTEAF
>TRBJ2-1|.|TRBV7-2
ASSLGTASGRAIEQF
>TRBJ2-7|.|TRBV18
ASSPRVNEQY
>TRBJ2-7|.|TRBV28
ASRTSGRAHGEQY
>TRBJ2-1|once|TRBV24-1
ATSDQGQGNSYNEQF
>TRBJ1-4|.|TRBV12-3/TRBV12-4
ASRRTGNEKLF
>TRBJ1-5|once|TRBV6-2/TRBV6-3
ASSSMNQPQH
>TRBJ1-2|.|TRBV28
ASSLGTYGYT
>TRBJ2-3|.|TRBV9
ASSVGGTGTDTQY
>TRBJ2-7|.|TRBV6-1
ASSEATSGRGREGYEQY